The next 10 T cell receptor beta chains were all read from a single sample in a study of blood T cells in healthy people across ages. Primed by a sample-barcoded 5' primer and a J-beta primer mix, a second PCR proceeded for 7 to 11 cycles. TCRdb independently ran MiXCR on the 5' RACE reads; one entry per CDR3 protein. The sample includes about 800,000 distinct CDR3 sequences, 55% to 75% seen only once; the top ten take 20% to 25%. Sequencing input: blood. The receptors here all came from a man aged 25 to 40 in good health.

This clonotype turned up a few times. J is TRBJ2-5 and V is TRBV12-3 or TRBV12-4, with 7 bases lining up with TRBD2. The CDR3 length is 14 residues. The V gene end was trimmed by 5 bases and the J gene end by 11 bases; junction bases not matched to a gene: 14. Here the CDR3 DNA reads TGTGCCAGCAGTCCGGGACTCCAGGCGGGGGAGCAGTACTTC. Translated, it gives CASSPGLQAGEQYF.

This rearrangement joins TRBV3-1 to TRBJ2-7; D not certain. V dropped 4 bases and J dropped 4 bases, with 17 bases sitting between them. CDR1 is LGHDT and CDR2 is YNNKEL in the germline V gene (reference sequence). The CDR3 is made up of 15 amino acids. CDR3 DNA: TGTGCCAGCAGCCTAAGTCCCGCCGCTTCATACGAGCAGTACTTC. This translates into CASSLSPAASYEQYF.

V usage is TRBV27 and J usage is TRBJ2-4; a possible D gene is TRBD1 (5 bases). The end of the DNA is better explained by TRBJ2-7, so the J call may be wrong. Germline lookup yields CDR1 MNHEY and CDR2 SMNVEV (reference sequence). The CDR3 consists of 15 residues. CDR3: CASSLEDTPSYEQYF. The CDR3 coding sequence is TGTGCCAGCAGTTTAGAGGACACTCCGAGCTACGAGCAGTACTTC.

The chain has TRBV7-9 and TRBJ2-5; D gene uncertain. Germline loops: CDR1 SEHNR, CDR2 FQNEAQ (reference sequence). Trimming shortened V by 1 base and J by 4 bases, and 16 bases separated the two germline ends. CDR3 size: 16 residues. The CDR3 loop is CASSLGEQSGSETQYF. CDR3 bases: TGTGCCAGCAGCTTAGGCGAGCAAAGTGGGTCAGAGACCCAGTACTTC.

The sample holds a few counts of this clonotype. The chain is built from TRBV3-1 and TRBJ2-5; 8 nucleotides agree with TRBD2. With V trimmed by 1 base and J by 0 bases, 7 bases remained unmatched. CDR3 length: 17 amino acids. CDR1 is LGHDT and CDR2 is YNNKEL in the germline V gene (reference sequence). CDR3 region: CASSQGSGGRDQETQYF. CDR3 bases: TGTGCCAGCAGCCAAGGAAGCGGGGGCAGGGACCAAGAGACCCAGTACTTC.

The chain couples TRBV27 to TRBJ2-7; no reliable D call. The DNA end is more similar to TRBJ2-5, so the J call may be wrong. The CDR3 loop spans 13 amino acids. Germline V gene sequence: CDR1 MNHEY, CDR2 SMNVEV (reference sequence). CDR3 in amino acids: CASRTLTQETQYF. CDR3 nucleotides: TGTGCCAGCAGAACACTAACTCAAGAGACCCAGTACTTC.

The chain uses TRBV7-2 and TRBJ2-3; D is unclear. V dropped 7 bases and J dropped 2 bases, with 7 bases sitting between them. This CDR3 comprises 12 residues. Germline assignment: CDR1 SGHTA and CDR2 FQGNSA. CDR3 in DNA: TGTGCCAGCAACCCCCACACAGATACGCAGTATTTT. This sequence encodes CASNPHTDTQYF.

V is TRBV12-3 or TRBV12-4 and J is TRBJ2-5, with TRBD2 identical over 12 bases. The DNA end is more similar to TRBJ2-7, so the J call may be wrong. The CDR3 contains 14 residues. The CDR3 DNA reads TGTGCCAGCACCCTGACTAGCGGGAGCAACGAGCAGTACTTC. It translates to CASTLTSGSNEQYF.

This clonotype was seen only a few times. The V gene is TRBV29-1, the J gene TRBJ1-1; D is possibly TRBD1 (5 bases). CDR3 length: 12 residues. V was pared by 7 bases and J by 7 bases, with 16 bases between. CDR1 is SQVTM and CDR2 is ANQGSEA in the germline V gene. The CDR3 sequence is CSAWVGGGEAFF. CDR3 nucleotide sequence: TGCAGCGCCTGGGTTGGGGGGGGTGAAGCTTTCTTT.

This sequence joins TRBV20-1 and TRBJ2-3; 8 nucleotides agree with TRBD1. V lost 2 bases to trimming and J lost 7 bases; unmatched junction nucleotides: 5. This CDR3 contains 13 residues. Looked up from germline, CDR1 is DFQATT and CDR2 is SNEGSKA (reference sequence). The CDR3 nucleotides are TGCAGTGCTAGACACGGACAGGGCTATACGCAGTATTTT. Encoded protein: CSARHGQGYTQYF.